The clone carrying this TCR beta chain was seen more than once but under ten times. Its antigen is as yet unknown. Indicated treatment: oral pan-JAK inhibitor, 5-10 mg twice daily. Those with alopecia areata gave lesional scalp punch biopsies and peripheral blood. This record belongs to a study of CD8+ T cells in alopecia areata. Overall study: Treated individuals took tofacitinib by mouth, 5 to 10 mg twice daily.

Germline V gene sequence: CDR1 SGDLS, CDR2 YYNGEE. V was cut by 0 bases and J by 7 bases, with 14 bases left in between. This CDR3 is built from 15 residues. Extraction and reverse transcription of RNA yielded cDNA as the sequencing template. Repertoires were generated with immunoSEQ multiplex PCR, while TCRdb's copy carries only in-frame clones and drops some. The sample contains 200,000 to 250,000 clones, approximately 38% of which appear only once. The study's findings and limits: Lesional scalp displayed greater clonality than normal scalp, most notably in alopecia totalis/universalis.

The source was CD4+ T cells sorted from blood, collected at roughly week 30, from a patient treated with tofacitinib. V is TRBV9 and J is TRBJ1-5; a possible D gene is TRBD1 (5 bases). This receptor was identified in a human donor with alopecia areata. In nucleotides, the CDR3 is TGTGCCAGCAGCGTAGGGCAGGGAGAGGGCCAGCCCCAGCATTTT. Amino acids: CASSVGQGEGQPQHF.